A selection of T cell receptor beta chains follows, all from one sample in a study of blood T cell repertoires in COVID-19. Sequencing used immunoSEQ multiplex PCR; TCRdb keeps in-frame clones, though not all of them. Of over 100,000 clones listed, around four fifths were seen once; the top ten hold 15% to 20%. Sequencing was done on a sample of peripheral blood. The receptors stem from a woman aged 55-69 years with acute or convalescent COVID-19. Each CDR3 is given with its conserved first and last residue. Clone size, where shown, is once, few, many, or a class for clones that have expanded.

V	size	J	CDR3
TRBV25-1	once	TRBJ1-6	CASSEGASPLHF
TRBV5-6	NA	TRBJ2-5	CASSFLDLEETQYF
TRBV27	NA	TRBJ1-1	CASSLTGNTEAFF
TRBV10-1	NA	TRBJ1-5	CASRQFMPTSYSNQPQHF
TRBV11-2	NA	TRBJ1-2	CASSLLSGYGYTF
TRBV6-2/TRBV6-3	NA	TRBJ1-5	CASSISGENQPQHF
TRBV12-5	NA	TRBJ2-1	CASGLEAGLGNEQFF
TRBV7-9	once	TRBJ1-4	CASRGQVGEKLFF
TRBV28	NA	TRBJ1-5	CASSRRLNQPQHF
TRBV9	NA	TRBJ2-5	CASSVGNRDVTQYF
TRBV27	NA	TRBJ1-1	CASSSSGVMNTEAFF
TRBV9	NA	TRBJ1-6	CASSVALTGDSPLHF
TRBV2	NA	TRBJ1-2	CASRVGTVHGYTF
TRBV3-1/TRBV3-2	NA	TRBJ2-7	CASSQEGRVRSSYEQYF
TRBV4-3	once	TRBJ1-5	CASSQDTGTGMPQHF
TRBV3-1/TRBV3-2	few	TRBJ1-1	CASSQGTGHTEAFF
TRBV7-8	NA	TRBJ1-5	CASSLDRGQPQHF
TRBV28	NA	TRBJ1-4	CASSLNRLGGEKLFF
TRBV30	NA	TRBJ1-3	CAWSDRSLSGNTIYF
TRBV2	NA	TRBJ2-7	CASGADRGEQYF
TRBV5-1	NA	TRBJ1-6	CASSPMTGGSSPLHF
TRBV2	NA	TRBJ2-3	CASIGWVGSIDTQYF
TRBV27	NA	TRBJ2-7	CASSLRSTSGSYEQYF
TRBV3-1/TRBV3-2	NA	TRBJ1-2	CASSLGRDAYGYTF
TRBV2	NA	TRBJ1-2	CASSESRVGYTF
TRBV9	NA	TRBJ2-5	CASSEDPGETQYF